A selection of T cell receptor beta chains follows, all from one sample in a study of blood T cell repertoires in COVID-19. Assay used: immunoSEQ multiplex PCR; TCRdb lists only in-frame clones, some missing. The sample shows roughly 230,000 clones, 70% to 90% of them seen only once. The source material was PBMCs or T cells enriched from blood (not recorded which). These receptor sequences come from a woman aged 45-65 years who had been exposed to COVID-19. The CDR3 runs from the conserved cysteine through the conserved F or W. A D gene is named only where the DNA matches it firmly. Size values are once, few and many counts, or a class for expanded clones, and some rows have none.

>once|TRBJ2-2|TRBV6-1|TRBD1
TGTGCCAGCAGTGAACATCAGGGGGCGACCGGGGAGCTGTTTTTT
CASSEHQGATGELFF
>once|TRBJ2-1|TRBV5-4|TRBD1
TGTGCCAGCAGTAGACAGGGGGCGAGACACAATGAGCAGTTCTTC
CASSRQGARHNEQFF
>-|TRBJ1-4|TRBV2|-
TGTGCCAGCAGTGTTAGGGGGAATAATGAAAAACTGTTTTTT
CASSVRGNNEKLFF
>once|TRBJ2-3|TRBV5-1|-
TGCGCCAGCAGCTTGGGGCTCAGCACAGATACGCAGTATTTT
CASSLGLSTDTQYF
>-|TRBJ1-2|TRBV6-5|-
TGTGCCAGCAATCCAGGGGATTCGGGCTATGGCTACACCTTC
CASNPGDSGYGYTF
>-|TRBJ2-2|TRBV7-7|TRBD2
TGTGCCAGCAGCCCCACTAGCGGGCACACCGGGGAGCTGTTTTTT
CASSPTSGHTGELFF
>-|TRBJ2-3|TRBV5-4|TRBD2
TGTGCCAGCAGCTTGGCGGCGGGGGGCCCCACAGATACGCAGTATTTT
CASSLAAGGPTDTQYF
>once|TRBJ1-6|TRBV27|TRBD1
TGTGCCAGCAGTCTCAAAGGACAGGGTCGATCACCCCTCCACTTT
CASSLKGQGRSPLHF
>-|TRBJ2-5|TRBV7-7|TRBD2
TGTGCCAGCAGCTCGACTAGCGGGGGGCAGGAGACCCAGTACTTC
CASSSTSGGQETQYF
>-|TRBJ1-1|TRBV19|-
TGTGCCAGTAGTGTGACAGTGAACACTGAAGCTTTCTTT
CASSVTVNTEAFF
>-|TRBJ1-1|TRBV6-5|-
TGTGCCAGCAGTACCGGACAGTGGAACACTGAAGCTTTCTTT
CASSTGQWNTEAFF
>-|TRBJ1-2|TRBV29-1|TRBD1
TGCAGCGCCGAACCCAGGGACAGCTATGGCTACACCTTC
CSAEPRDSYGYTF